The entry that follows covers one TCR beta chain sequence. Its antigen is not identified. Assay version v3.0 of immunoSEQ was used, and it was run at survey level. TCRdb's copy holds only in-frame clones and misses some; the assay was immunoSEQ multiplex PCR. The sample carries about 26,000 clones, around 80% recorded once. The CDR3 has 18 residues. The germline V gene encodes CDR1 SGHTA and CDR2 FQGTGA. The V and J ends lost 3 bases and 0 bases respectively, with 19 bases between them. This entry belongs to a study of long-term antiretroviral therapy in people with HIV. General study points: Post-ART diversity increased but stayed below transplant donor controls. Spans of CDR3 length were tighter for HIV repertoires than for controls. Documentation of ART adherence, viral resistance or therapy changes was absent.

Sequencing used unsorted PBMCs, obtained 1.1 years before starting antiretroviral therapy. This chain connects TRBV7-3 to TRBJ2-3; the D call may be TRBD1 or TRBD2 (5 bases each). This receptor was identified in a woman aged 25-40 years with HIV. The CDR3 nucleotides read TGTGCCAGCAGCTTCCCGACAGCCCGGGGCGATAGCACAGATACGCAGTATTTT. Protein product: CASSFPTARGDSTDTQYF.